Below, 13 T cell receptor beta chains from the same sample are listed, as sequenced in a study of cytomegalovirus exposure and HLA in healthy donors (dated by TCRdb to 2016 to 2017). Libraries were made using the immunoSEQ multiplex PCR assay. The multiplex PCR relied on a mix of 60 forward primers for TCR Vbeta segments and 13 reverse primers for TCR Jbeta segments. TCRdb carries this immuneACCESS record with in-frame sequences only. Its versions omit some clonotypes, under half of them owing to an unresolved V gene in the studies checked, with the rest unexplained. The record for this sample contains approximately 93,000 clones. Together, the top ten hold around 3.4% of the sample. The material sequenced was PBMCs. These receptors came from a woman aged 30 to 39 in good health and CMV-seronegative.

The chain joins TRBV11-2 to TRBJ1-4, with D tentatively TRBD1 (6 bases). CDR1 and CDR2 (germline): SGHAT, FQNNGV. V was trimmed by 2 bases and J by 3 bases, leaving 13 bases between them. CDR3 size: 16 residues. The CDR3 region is CASSLLIQGSNEKLFF. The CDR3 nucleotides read TGTGCCAGCAGCTTATTAATACAGGGATCTAATGAAAAACTGTTTTTT.

The CDR3 spells CASSSRDGHEQYF. CDR3 in DNA: TGTGCCAGCAGTTCGCGGGATGGCCACGAGCAGTACTTC. The rearrangement joins TRBV6-5 to TRBJ2-7; tentatively, D is TRBD2 (6 bases). Germline V gene sequence: CDR1 MNHEY, CDR2 SVGAGI. Trimming cost V 4 bases and J 5 bases, with 12 bases left between them. CDR3 length: 13 residues.

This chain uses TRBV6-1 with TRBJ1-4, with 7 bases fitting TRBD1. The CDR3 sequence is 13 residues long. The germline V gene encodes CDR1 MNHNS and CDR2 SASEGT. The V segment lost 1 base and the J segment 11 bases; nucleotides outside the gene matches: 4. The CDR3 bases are TGTGCCAGCAGTGAAGTCCAGGGGGTGAAACTGTTTTTT. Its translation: CASSEVQGVKLFF.

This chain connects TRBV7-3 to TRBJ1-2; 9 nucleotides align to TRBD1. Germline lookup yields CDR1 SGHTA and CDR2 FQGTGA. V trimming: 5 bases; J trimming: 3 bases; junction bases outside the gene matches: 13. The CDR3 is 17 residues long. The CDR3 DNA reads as TGTGCCAGCAGCCCGGGGCCGACAGGGGGTTTATACTATGGCTACACCTTC. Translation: CASSPGPTGGLYYGYTF.

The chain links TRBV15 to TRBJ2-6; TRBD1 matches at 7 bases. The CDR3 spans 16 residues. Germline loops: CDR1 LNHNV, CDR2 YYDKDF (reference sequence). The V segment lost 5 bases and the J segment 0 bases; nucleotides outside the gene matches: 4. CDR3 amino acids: CATSVRQGSGANVLTF. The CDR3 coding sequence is TGTGCCACCAGCGTCAGACAGGGCTCTGGGGCCAACGTCCTGACTTTC.

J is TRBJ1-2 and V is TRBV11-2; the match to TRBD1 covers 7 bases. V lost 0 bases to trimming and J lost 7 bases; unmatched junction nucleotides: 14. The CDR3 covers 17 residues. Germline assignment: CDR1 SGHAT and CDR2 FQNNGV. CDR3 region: CASSLDLIGRGIGGYTF. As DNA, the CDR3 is TGTGCCAGCAGCTTAGATCTAATCGGCAGGGGGATCGGTGGCTACACCTTC.

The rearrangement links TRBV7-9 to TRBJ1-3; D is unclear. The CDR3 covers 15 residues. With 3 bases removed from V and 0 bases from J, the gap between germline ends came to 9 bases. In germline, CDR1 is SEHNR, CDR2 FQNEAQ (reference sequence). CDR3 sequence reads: CASSFATPSGNTIYF. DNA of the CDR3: TGTGCCAGCAGCTTCGCGACACCCTCTGGAAACACCATATATTTT.

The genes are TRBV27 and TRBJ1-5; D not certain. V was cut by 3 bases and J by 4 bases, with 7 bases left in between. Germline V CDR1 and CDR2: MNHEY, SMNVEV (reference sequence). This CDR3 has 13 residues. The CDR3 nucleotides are TGTGCCAGCAGTTTTGGCTTAAATCAGCCCCAGCATTTT. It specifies CASSFGLNQPQHF.

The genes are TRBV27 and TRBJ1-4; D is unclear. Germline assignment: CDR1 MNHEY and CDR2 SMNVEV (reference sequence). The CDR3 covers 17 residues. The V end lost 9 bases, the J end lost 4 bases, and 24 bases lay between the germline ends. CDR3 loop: CARAPRVVSFLNEKLFF. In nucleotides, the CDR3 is TGTGCCAGGGCACCGAGGGTGGTCTCCTTCCTTAATGAAAAACTGTTTTTT.

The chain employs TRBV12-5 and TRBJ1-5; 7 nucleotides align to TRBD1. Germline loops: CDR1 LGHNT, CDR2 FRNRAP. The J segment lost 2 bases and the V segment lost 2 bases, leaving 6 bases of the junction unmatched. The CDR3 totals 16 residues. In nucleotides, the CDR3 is TGTGCTAGTGGTTTGAGGGGGCAGGGTGGCAATCAGCCCCAGCATTTT. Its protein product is CASGLRGQGGNQPQHF. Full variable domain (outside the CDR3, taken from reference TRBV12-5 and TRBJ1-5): DARVTQTPRHKVTEMGQEVTMRCQPILGHNTVFWYRQTMMQGLELLAYFRNRAPLDDSGMPKDRFSAEMPDATLATLKIQPSEPRDSAVYFCASGLRGQGGNQPQHFGDGTRLSIL.

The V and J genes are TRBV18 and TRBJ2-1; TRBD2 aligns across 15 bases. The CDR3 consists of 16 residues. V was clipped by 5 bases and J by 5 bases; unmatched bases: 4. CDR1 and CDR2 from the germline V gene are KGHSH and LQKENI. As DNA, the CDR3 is TGTGCCAGCTCAACTCGGACTAGCGGGAGGGACAATGAGCAGTTCTTC. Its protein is CASSTRTSGRDNEQFF. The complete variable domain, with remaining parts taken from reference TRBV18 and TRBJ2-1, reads NAGVMQNPRHLVRRRGQEARLRCSPMKGHSHVYWYRQLPEEGLKFMVYLQKENIIDESGMPKERFSAEFPKEGPSILRIQQVVRGDSAAYFCASSTRTSGRDNEQFFGPGTRLTVL.

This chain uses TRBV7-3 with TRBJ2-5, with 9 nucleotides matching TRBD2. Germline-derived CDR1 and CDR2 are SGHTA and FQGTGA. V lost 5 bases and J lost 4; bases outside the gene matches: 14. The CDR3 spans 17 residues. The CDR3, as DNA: TGTGCCAGCAGCCCCCGAGGGGGAGCGGGGGGTTCAGAGACCCAGTACTTC. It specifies CASSPRGGAGGSETQYF.

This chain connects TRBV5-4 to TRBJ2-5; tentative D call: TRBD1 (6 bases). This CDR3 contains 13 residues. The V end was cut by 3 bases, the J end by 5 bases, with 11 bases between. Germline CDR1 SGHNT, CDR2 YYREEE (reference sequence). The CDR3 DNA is TGTGCCAGCAGCTCCGGACAGCCGGAGACCCAGTACTTC. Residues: CASSSGQPETQYF. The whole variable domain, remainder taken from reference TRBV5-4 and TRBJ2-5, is ETGVTQSPTHLIKTRGQQVTLRCSSQSGHNTVSWYQQALGQGPQFIFQYYREEENGRGNFPPRFSGLQFPNYSSELNVNALELDDSALYLCASSSGQPETQYFGPGTRLLVL.